Shown below are 28 T cell receptor beta chains from a single sample sequenced in a study of blood T cell repertoires in COVID-19. The method was immunoSEQ multiplex PCR; TCRdb's version includes in-frame clones alone and lacks a portion of them. The sample yields 300,000 to 350,000 clones, approximately 87% seen once. Sequenced sample: peripheral blood. The receptor source for this set is a woman between 25 and 40 years old with COVID-19, enrolled during active disease.

The chain recombines TRBV29-1 with TRBJ2-1, with D possibly matching TRBD1 (7 bases). Germline assignment: CDR1 SQVTM and CDR2 ANQGSEA. Trimming shortened V by 3 bases and J by 2 bases, and 11 bases separated the two germline ends. This CDR3 comprises 14 residues. The chain's CDR3 is CSVEGRGAYNEQFF. CDR3 sequence (DNA): TGCAGCGTTGAGGGCAGGGGGGCCTACAATGAGCAGTTCTTC.

This clone was counted between two and nine times. The chain is built from TRBV7-9 and TRBJ1-6; no reliable D call. The CDR3 consists of 16 residues. CDR1 SEHNR and CDR2 FQNEAQ come from the germline V gene (reference sequence). Trimming left V 2 bases short and J 6 bases short, with 14 bases between. In DNA form, the CDR3 reads TGTGCCAGCAGCTTATACTTGGGTACAGTTAATTCACCCCTCCACTTT. Translating gives CASSLYLGTVNSPLHF.

This CDR3 reads CASSLEAGRSSGNTIYF. In DNA, the CDR3 is TGTGCCAGCAGCTTAGAGGCGGGCAGGAGCTCTGGAAACACCATATATTTT. J is TRBJ1-3 and V is TRBV7-9, with D unclear. Germline values: CDR1 SEHNR, CDR2 FQNEAQ (reference sequence). Trimming took 1 base from V and 0 from J, leaving 13 bases between them. This CDR3 has 17 amino acids.

J is TRBJ1-3 and V is TRBV3-1 (or the pseudogene TRBV3-2); no reliable D call. CDR1 is LGHDT, CDR2 YNNKEL, per germline (reference sequence). The CDR3 runs to 17 residues. Trimming cost V 0 bases and J 0 bases, with 12 bases left between them. The chain's CDR3 is CASSQDPAGSSGNTIYF. DNA for the CDR3: TGTGCCAGCAGCCAAGATCCGGCAGGCAGCTCTGGAAACACCATATATTTT.

This clone was recorded a few times. The CDR3, as DNA: TGTGCCAGCAGTTTAAGGGGGCTTGGCTACACCTTC. This codes for CASSLRGLGYTF. The chain couples TRBV28 to TRBJ1-2; 7 positions match TRBD1. V lost 2 bases to trimming and J lost 7 bases; unmatched junction nucleotides: 1. Germline assignment: CDR1 MDHEN and CDR2 SYDVKM. The CDR3 extends over 12 amino acids.

The chain joins TRBV28 to TRBJ2-3; 9 nucleotides agree with TRBD1. This CDR3 has 16 residues. Germline V CDR1 and CDR2: MDHEN, SYDVKM. V was clipped by 8 bases and J by 2 bases; unmatched bases: 11. The CDR3 sequence: CASLPGTGSLTDTQYF. DNA for the CDR3: TGTGCCAGCCTCCCCGGGACAGGGTCACTCACAGATACGCAGTATTTT.

The V and J genes are TRBV19 and TRBJ1-4; 9 bases are a match to TRBD1. CDR1 is LNHDA and CDR2 is SQIVND in the germline V gene (reference sequence). V trimming: 5 bases; J trimming: 8 bases; junction bases outside the gene matches: 6. The CDR3 runs 14 residues. The CDR3 coding sequence is TGTGCCAGTAGTTTCGGACAGGGGCAAGAAAAACTGTTTTTT. As protein: CASSFGQGQEKLFF.

CDR3 loop: CASSIEDRGSQPQHF. DNA of the CDR3: TGTGCCAGTAGTATAGAGGACAGGGGGAGTCAGCCCCAGCATTTT. This sequence joins TRBV19 and TRBJ1-5; TRBD1 matches at 10 bases. The CDR3 contains 15 residues. The V and J ends lost 0 bases and 6 bases, in that order; junction bases with no gene match: 2. Per the germline V gene, CDR1 is LNHDA and CDR2 is SQIVND (reference sequence).

The chain carries TRBV18 and TRBJ2-1, with D possibly matching TRBD1 (6 bases). Trimming pared 0 bases from V and 1 base from J, leaving 10 bases between. CDR1 is KGHSH, CDR2 LQKENI, per germline. The CDR3 sequence is 16 residues long. The CDR3 is CASSPPSQGSYNEQFF. DNA of the CDR3: TGTGCCAGCTCACCACCGTCGCAGGGGTCCTACAATGAGCAGTTCTTC.

The J gene is TRBJ2-7, the V gene TRBV5-4; 8 positions match TRBD1. V lost 4 bases to trimming and J lost 2 bases; unmatched junction nucleotides: 8. Germline-derived CDR1 and CDR2 are SGHNT and YYREEE (reference sequence). CDR3 length: 15 amino acids. CDR3 sequence: CASSPPGTGTYEQYF. DNA for the CDR3: TGTGCCAGCAGCCCCCCCGGGACAGGAACCTACGAGCAGTACTTC.

V is TRBV7-9 and J is TRBJ2-3, with a weak D call TRBD1 (5 bases). V gave up 5 bases and J gave up 4 bases, with 13 bases separating them. The CDR3 is made up of 14 amino acids. The germline V gene encodes CDR1 SEHNR and CDR2 FQNEAQ (reference sequence). The CDR3 DNA reads as TGTGCCAGCAGCACAGTCGACAGCGCAGATACGCAGTATTTT. Translated, it gives CASSTVDSADTQYF.

CDR3 loop: CASSPRLGTGELFF. CDR3 bases: TGCGCCAGCAGCCCCCGACTAGGCACCGGGGAGCTGTTTTTT. V is TRBV4-1 and J is TRBJ2-2; weak D call: TRBD2 (6 bases). Trimming left V 4 bases short and J 4 bases short, with 10 bases between. CDR1 and CDR2 (germline): MGHRA, YSYEKL. The CDR3 sequence is 14 residues long.

J is TRBJ2-3 and V is TRBV7-9; weak D call: TRBD1 (6 bases). This CDR3 is built from 12 residues. The germline V gene has CDR1 SEHNR and CDR2 FQNEAQ (reference sequence). The V and J ends lost 10 bases and 3 bases respectively, with 11 bases between them. For the CDR3, the DNA is TGTGCCACCGCACAGGGTACAGATACGCAGTATTTT. Its protein product is CATAQGTDTQYF.

Only one count was recorded for this clone. The V call is TRBV6-5, the J call TRBJ2-7; D ambiguous. This CDR3 is 13 amino acids long. Trimming removed 4 bases from V and 9 bases from J, with 16 bases in between. Germline CDR1 and CDR2: MNHEY and SVGAGI. CDR3 residues: CASSSLSQNVQYF. DNA of the CDR3: TGTGCCAGCAGTTCCCTCTCCCAGAACGTGCAGTACTTC.

This clone has just a few counts. The V gene is TRBV10-3, the J gene TRBJ1-5; D call uncertain. V lost 3 bases and J lost 4, with 10 bases in between. CDR1 ENHRY and CDR2 SYGVKD come from the germline V gene. This CDR3 is 14 amino acids long. The CDR3 DNA follows: TGTGCCATCAGTGAAAACGGGTTGAATCAGCCCCAGCATTTT. It translates to CAISENGLNQPQHF.

This rearrangement joins TRBV28 to TRBJ2-7, with TRBD1 matching over 7 bases. The V gene's germline CDR1 is MDHEN and CDR2 SYDVKM. Trimming at V came to 7 bases and at J to 2 bases, leaving 8 bases not matched to a gene. The CDR3 has 14 amino acids. As DNA, the CDR3 is TGTGCCAGCACCGTCGACAGGGTCCCCTACGAGCAGTACTTC. Amino acids: CASTVDRVPYEQYF.

The chain is built from TRBV28 and TRBJ1-4; D is possibly TRBD1 (5 bases). Germline V gene lookup returns CDR1 MDHEN and CDR2 SYDVKM. Deletions cut 2 bases from V and 10 bases from J, with 14 bases between. The CDR3 contains 14 residues. The CDR3 loop reads CASSLGDLKGKLFF. CDR3 in DNA: TGTGCCAGCAGTTTAGGGGACTTGAAGGGAAAACTGTTTTTT.

This chain connects TRBV7-9 to TRBJ1-5; the D gene is possibly TRBD1 (5 bases). The germline gives CDR1 SEHNR, CDR2 FQNEAQ (reference sequence). There are 13 residues in the CDR3. The V and J ends lost 5 bases and 4 bases respectively, with 9 bases between them. The CDR3 region is CASSRDLNQPQHF. The CDR3 nucleotides are TGTGCCAGCAGCAGGGACTTGAATCAGCCCCAGCATTTT.

This chain links TRBV4-1 with TRBJ1-5; 7 positions match TRBD1. With V trimmed by 3 bases and J by 0 bases, 5 bases remained unmatched. The germline CDR1 and CDR2 sequences are MGHRA and YSYEKL. This CDR3 has 16 residues. CDR3 nucleotide sequence: TGCGCCAGCAGCCAGGACAGGCTGGATAGCAATCAGCCCCAGCATTTT. Translated: CASSQDRLDSNQPQHF.

This chain connects TRBV7-6 to TRBJ2-1; a possible D gene is TRBD1 (7 bases). The germline V gene encodes CDR1 SGHVS and CDR2 FNYEAQ. V lost 5 bases, J lost 4 bases, and 15 bases lay in between. This CDR3 has 15 residues. The CDR3 DNA reads TGTGCCAGCAGCAGAGGGGGCGCGGGGTACAATGAGCAGTTCTTC. Protein sequence: CASSRGGAGYNEQFF.

This clone has only one observation. V is TRBV7-9 and J is TRBJ2-1, with 13 nucleotides matching TRBD2. V gave up 5 bases and J gave up 7 bases; unmatched junction bases: 17. The germline V gene has CDR1 SEHNR and CDR2 FQNEAQ (reference sequence). CDR3 length: 19 amino acids. The CDR3 here is CASSTPGGLAGVGRNEQFF. The CDR3 region has the DNA TGTGCCAGCAGCACCCCCGGAGGACTAGCGGGAGTTGGTAGGAATGAGCAGTTCTTC.

V is TRBV19 and J is TRBJ1-1, with 8 bases lining up with TRBD1. This CDR3 is built from 13 residues. Germline loops: CDR1 LNHDA, CDR2 SQIVND (reference sequence). Trimming cost V 6 bases and J 4 bases; bases outside gene matches: 4. CDR3 sequence: CASSSQGGTEAFF. The CDR3 DNA follows: TGTGCCAGTAGCTCACAGGGGGGCACTGAAGCTTTCTTT.

The chain carries TRBV27 and TRBJ2-7; 10 nucleotides agree with TRBD2. This CDR3 comprises 16 residues. Germline CDR1 reads MNHEY; CDR2 reads SMNVEV (reference sequence). J gave up 7 bases and V 3 bases, and 12 bases lay outside the gene matches. The CDR3 DNA sequence: TGTGCCAGCAGTTTCCCAGAGCGGGAGGGCCTTGGGGAGCAGTACTTC. This translates into CASSFPEREGLGEQYF.

This chain links TRBV27 with TRBJ1-2, with a tentative D call TRBD1 (5 bases). The ends were cut back, 4 bases at V and 4 bases at J, with 10 bases in the middle. CDR3 length: 13 amino acids. Germline CDR1 MNHEY, CDR2 SMNVEV (reference sequence). The CDR3 bases are TGTGCCAGCAGTTCTCCAGGGTCCTATGGCTACACCTTC. It is translated as CASSSPGSYGYTF.

The chain combines TRBV30 with TRBJ1-1; unclear D gene. This CDR3 is 13 amino acids long. The ends were cut back, 2 bases at V and 0 bases at J, with 7 bases in the middle. Germline-derived CDR1 and CDR2 are GTSNPN and SVGIG (reference sequence). CDR3 amino acids: CAWSHVMNTEAFF. CDR3 DNA sequence: TGTGCCTGGAGTCATGTCATGAACACTGAAGCTTTCTTT.

J is TRBJ2-5 and V is TRBV7-9; 12 bases are a match to TRBD2. CDR1 is SEHNR and CDR2 is FQNEAQ in the germline V gene (reference sequence). The CDR3 extends over 15 amino acids. V shed 5 bases, J shed 4 bases, and the junction held 5 bases outside the gene matches. CDR3 protein: CASSRRLAGVETQYF. CDR3 in DNA: TGTGCCAGCAGCCGCCGACTAGCGGGAGTAGAGACCCAGTACTTC.

The chain uses TRBV5-8 and TRBJ2-7; tentatively, D is TRBD1 (6 bases). This CDR3 contains 14 residues. Germline CDR1 is SGHTS and CDR2 is YDEGEE. V was trimmed by 4 bases and J by 6 bases, leaving 17 bases between them. CDR3 DNA sequence: TGTGCCAGCAGCCCGTACCTCAGGGGTCTCGAGCAGTACTTC. Its translation: CASSPYLRGLEQYF.

CDR3 sequence: CSVTGRGLPSYGYTF. The CDR3, as DNA: TGCAGCGTTACCGGTCGGGGTCTTCCGAGCTATGGCTACACCTTC. This chain connects TRBV29-1 to TRBJ1-2; D remains unclear. The CDR3 sequence is 15 residues long. Germline-derived CDR1 and CDR2 are SQVTM and ANQGSEA. V shed 5 bases and J shed 4 bases, with 20 bases lying between them.